The 14 T cell receptor beta chains presented below share a single source sample, sequenced in a study of cytomegalovirus exposure and HLA in healthy donors. The assay was immunoSEQ multiplex PCR, and TCRdb's table has in-frame clones only and misses some. The data hold over 150,000 clones, with around 88% observed a single time. The sequenced sample was PBMCs. The receptors stem from a woman between 18 and 30 years old in good health and CMV-seronegative.

This chain joins TRBV6-6 and TRBJ2-7; 13 bases line up with TRBD2. CDR1 and CDR2 (germline): MNHNY, SVGAGI (reference sequence). CDR3 length: 16 residues. V shed 4 bases, J shed 6 bases, and the junction held 9 bases outside the gene matches. CDR3 in DNA: TGTGCCAGCAGTTCCACTACTAGCGGGAGGGCCTCCGAGCAGTACTTC. Protein: CASSSTTSGRASEQYF.

CDR3 protein: CASRQGGEQYF. The CDR3 DNA reads TGTGCCAGCAGACAAGGGGGAGAGCAGTACTTC. The gene calls are TRBV6-5 and TRBJ2-7; D is perhaps TRBD1 (6 bases). Germline V gene data show CDR1 as MNHEY and CDR2 as SVGAGI. CDR3 length: 11 amino acids. V lost 6 bases and J lost 7, with 10 bases in between.

The CDR3 bases are TGTGCCATCAGTGAAACCGGGGGACAGACTGAAGCTTTCTTT. It translates to CAISETGGQTEAFF. The chain couples TRBV10-3 to TRBJ1-1, with 7 nucleotides matching TRBD1. The germline CDR1 and CDR2 sequences are ENHRY and SYGVKD. V lost 3 bases to trimming and J lost 5 bases; unmatched junction nucleotides: 6. This CDR3 contains 14 residues.

The V gene is TRBV7-2, the J gene TRBJ2-1; 7 bases align to TRBD2. The CDR3 is 18 residues long. Looked up from germline, CDR1 is SGHTA and CDR2 is FQGNSA. V dropped 8 bases and J dropped 9; count of bases not matched to a gene: 25. DNA of the CDR3: TGTGCCAGCCTCCGAAAGGGAAAGGGTCCCACATTAGCGGGTGAGCAGTTCTTC. Translating gives CASLRKGKGPTLAGEQFF.

This clone was seen just once. The chain has TRBV2 and TRBJ1-5, with TRBD1 identical over 7 bases. The V gene's germline CDR1 is SNHLY and CDR2 FYNNEI. This CDR3 is 14 amino acids long. J was trimmed by 3 bases and V by 5 bases; bases with no gene match: 4. The CDR3 DNA sequence: TGTGCCAGCAGTCGGGACAGCCTCAATCAGCCCCAGCATTTT. Its translation is CASSRDSLNQPQHF.

This sequence joins TRBV11-2 and TRBJ2-2; D gene uncertain. This CDR3 is 14 amino acids long. V was clipped by 1 base and J by 5 bases, with 8 bases between them. Germline loops: CDR1 SGHAT, CDR2 FQNNGV. This CDR3 reads CASSLVASTGELFF. In nucleotides, the CDR3 is TGTGCCAGCAGCTTAGTTGCCAGTACCGGGGAGCTGTTTTTT.

The CDR3 nucleotides are TGTGCCATCAGTGAGTCCCCGGTGGTCCGGACAGGGGTAAATGAGCAGTTCTTC. Translating it yields CAISESPVVRTGVNEQFF. The gene calls are TRBV10-3 and TRBJ2-1, with 9 bases that match TRBD1. Trimming at V came to 0 bases and at J to 7 bases, leaving 13 bases not matched to a gene. This CDR3 comprises 18 residues. Per the germline V gene, CDR1 is ENHRY and CDR2 is SYGVKD.

The chain employs TRBV7-2 and TRBJ1-2; D perhaps matches TRBD1 (5 bases). Per germline, CDR1 SGHTA and CDR2 FQGNSA. Between the trimmed V and J ends, which lost 5 bases and 4 bases, there was a span of 17 bases. The CDR3 runs to 15 residues. Here the CDR3 DNA reads TGTGCCAGCAGCCCAAGGATAGGGGCAGGCTATGGCTACACCTTC. It specifies CASSPRIGAGYGYTF.

This clone was picked up a small number of times. J is TRBJ1-1 and V is TRBV5-8, with a possible D match to TRBD1 (5 bases). The germline V and J ends were trimmed by 0 bases and 3 bases, with 9 bases remaining between them. The CDR3 covers 14 residues. The germline gives CDR1 SGHTS, CDR2 YDEGEE. The DNA of the CDR3 is TGTGCCAGCAGCTTGGATGGCAGGGACACTGAAGCTTTCTTT. It encodes CASSLDGRDTEAFF.

The chain uses TRBV9 and TRBJ1-1; tentative D call: TRBD1 (6 bases). The CDR3 spans 15 residues. Germline V gene lookup returns CDR1 SGDLS and CDR2 YYNGEE. V lost 4 bases and J 8 bases, leaving 21 bases between the germline ends. The CDR3 is CASSTEGWVRGEAFF. CDR3 sequence (DNA): TGTGCCAGCAGCACAGAAGGGTGGGTGAGGGGGGAAGCTTTCTTT.

The V and J genes are TRBV29-1 and TRBJ2-1; maybe TRBD1 (6 bases). The germline V gene encodes CDR1 SQVTM and CDR2 ANQGSEA. This CDR3 has 11 amino acids. In nucleotides, the CDR3 is TGCACCGGACAGCTAGGGGCTGAGCAGTTCTTC. Its protein is CTGQLGAEQFF.

The rearrangement joins TRBV5-1 to TRBJ2-1, with 8 bases identical to TRBD2. This CDR3 is built from 15 residues. Germline V gene lookup returns CDR1 SGHRS and CDR2 YFSETQ. Unmatched junction bases numbered 3, after V lost 0 bases and J lost 4 bases. The CDR3 loop is CASSLETSGYNEQFF. The CDR3 DNA reads as TGCGCCAGCAGCTTGGAAACTAGCGGATACAATGAGCAGTTCTTC.

The V and J genes are TRBV18 and TRBJ2-5; D is unresolved. CDR3 length: 13 amino acids. CDR1 KGHSH and CDR2 LQKENI come from the germline V gene. The ends were cut back, 6 bases at V and 5 bases at J, with 13 bases in the middle. CDR3 residues: CASSLQHGETQYF. CDR3 DNA: TGTGCCAGCTCGCTTCAACACGGGGAGACCCAGTACTTC.

V and J are TRBV9 and TRBJ2-7; TRBD1 might be the D (6 bases). The germline CDR1 and CDR2 sequences are SGDLS and YYNGEE. V lost 1 base, J lost 5 bases, and 10 bases lay in between. The CDR3 length is 13 residues. The CDR3 DNA follows: TGTGCCAGCAGCGTAACAGGGAAGGACGAGCAGTACTTC. Protein: CASSVTGKDEQYF.